Listed below are T cell receptor beta chains from one sample, sequenced in a study of cytomegalovirus exposure and HLA in healthy donors. Profiling relied on immunoSEQ multiplex PCR, and the TCRdb table lists in-frame clones only, not all of them. The table has about 190,000 clones, 81% seen once. Specimen: PBMCs. The receptors here all came from a woman between 18 and 29 years old in good health and CMV-seropositive. The CDR3 runs from the conserved cysteine through the conserved F or W. D genes are given only for firm matches. Rows give clone size only sometimes, using once, few, many, or a class for an expanded clone.

d_call,j_call,clone_size,v_call,cdr3_aa,cdr3_nt
-,TRBJ1-1,-,TRBV5-4,CASSGMGDKPNTEAFF,TGTGCCAGCAGCGGCATGGGGGACAAGCCGAACACTGAAGCTTTCTTT
TRBD1,TRBJ1-4,-,TRBV5-4,CASSPGTGKLFF,TGTGCCAGCAGCCCCGGGACAGGGAAACTGTTTTTT
-,TRBJ1-6,-,TRBV6-5,CASRSQGLGSPLHF,TGTGCCAGCAGGAGTCAGGGGTTAGGGTCACCCCTCCACTTT
-,TRBJ2-2,few,TRBV6-5,CASSYSSTGELFF,TGTGCCAGCAGTTACTCGAGCACCGGGGAGCTGTTTTTT
-,TRBJ2-2,-,TRBV19,CASSISTPSNTGELFF,TGTGCCAGTAGTATAAGCACGCCTTCGAACACCGGGGAGCTGTTTTTT
TRBD1,TRBJ2-1,-,TRBV6-1,CASSGRGPESYNEQFF,TGTGCCAGCAGTGGAAGGGGGCCTGAGTCCTACAATGAGCAGTTCTTC
TRBD2,TRBJ2-7,-,TRBV6-1,CASTGGAGDEQYF,TGTGCCAGCACGGGGGGGGCCGGCGACGAGCAGTACTTC
-,TRBJ2-3,-,TRBV7-3,CASSLRASSDTQYF,TGTGCCAGCAGCTTAAGGGCCAGCTCAGATACGCAGTATTTT
TRBD1,TRBJ2-7,-,TRBV6-1,CASSPNTGTGDEQYF,TGTGCCAGCAGCCCTAACACCGGGACAGGCGACGAGCAGTACTTC
-,TRBJ1-6,-,TRBV2,CASGGYSPLHF,TGTGCCAGCGGGGGGTATTCACCCCTCCACTTT
TRBD1,TRBJ2-1,few,TRBV6-4,CASSDSQGAANEQFF,TGTGCCAGCAGTGACTCCCAGGGGGCTGCGAATGAGCAGTTCTTC
TRBD1,TRBJ2-1,-,TRBV2,CASTGWTGGARGSYNEQFF,TGTGCCAGCACGGGATGGACAGGGGGCGCACGAGGCTCCTACAATGAGCAGTTCTTC
-,TRBJ2-7,-,TRBV1,CTRMRLIGYEQYF,TGCACCAGGATGCGTTTAATCGGGTACGAGCAGTACTTC
-,TRBJ2-2,-,TRBV13,CASSQEGLPNTGELFF,TGTGCCAGCAGCCAGGAAGGACTACCGAACACCGGGGAGCTGTTTTTT
-,TRBJ1-2,-,TRBV6-6,CASSGQWGGYTF,TGTGCCAGCAGTGGACAGTGGGGAGGCTACACCTTC
-,TRBJ1-2,-,TRBV28,CASSDSNYGYTF,TGTGCCAGCAGTGACAGTAACTATGGCTACACCTTC
-,TRBJ2-7,-,TRBV7-6,CASSPSAQGSYEQYF,TGTGCCAGCAGCCCATCCGCCCAGGGGTCCTACGAGCAGTACTTC
TRBD1,TRBJ2-2,-,TRBV6-1,CASSAGTVESGELFF,TGTGCCAGCAGCGCCGGGACAGTCGAATCCGGGGAGCTGTTTTTT
TRBD2,TRBJ2-5,once,TRBV6-4,CASSDGGGGQETQYF,TGTGCCAGCAGTGACGGTGGCGGGGGGCAAGAGACCCAGTACTTC
-,TRBJ1-4,-,TRBV6-1,CASSSSGTKVF,TGTGCCAGCAGTTCATCTGGGACAAAGGTTTTT
-,TRBJ1-5,-,TRBV19,CASNPGMSNQPQHF,TGTGCCAGTAACCCAGGTATGAGCAATCAGCCCCAGCATTTT
TRBD2,TRBJ2-5,-,TRBV2,CASTSGGLETQYF,TGTGCCAGCACTAGCGGGGGGTTAGAGACCCAGTACTTC
-,TRBJ1-2,-,TRBV23-1,CASSRTGNGYTF,TGCGCCAGCAGTCGAACAGGGAATGGCTACACCTTC
-,TRBJ2-2,-,TRBV5-1,CATTFTESNTGELFF,TGCGCCACAACCTTCACAGAATCGAACACCGGGGAGCTGTTTTTT
-,TRBJ1-5,-,TRBV6-1,CASSEGPTGQPQHF,TGTGCCAGCAGTGAAGGTCCTACGGGGCAGCCCCAGCATTTT
-,TRBJ2-7,once,TRBV7-2,CASSLESGASYEQYF,TGTGCCAGCAGCTTAGAATCGGGAGCCTCCTACGAGCAGTACTTC
-,TRBJ2-3,few,TRBV7-3,CASSPTTGPTDTQYF,TGTGCCAGCAGCCCCACTACAGGGCCCACAGATACGCAGTATTTT
-,TRBJ1-5,-,TRBV21-1,CASSPLAWGHLYSNQPQHF,TGTGCCAGCAGCCCTCTGGCCTGGGGACACCTCTATAGCAATCAGCCCCAGCATTTT
-,TRBJ2-4,-,TRBV25-1,CASSGYSLAKNIQYF,TGTGCCAGCAGTGGCTATTCCTTAGCCAAAAACATTCAGTACTTC
TRBD2,TRBJ2-2,-,TRBV7-9,CASSPVGGIEDTGELFF,TGTGCCAGCAGCCCTGTCGGGGGGATCGAAGACACCGGGGAGCTGTTTTTT
-,TRBJ1-5,-,TRBV19,CASSPLTSWGVSDQPQHF,TGTGCCAGTTCCCCCTTGACAAGTTGGGGGGTATCTGATCAGCCCCAGCATTTT
-,TRBJ1-6,-,TRBV5-8,CASRPQGSNSPLHF,TGTGCCAGCAGGCCGCAGGGGTCTAATTCACCCCTCCACTTT
-,TRBJ2-3,-,TRBV5-1,CASSFSGGVSTDTQYF,TGCGCCAGCAGCTTCTCTGGAGGGGTTAGTACAGATACGCAGTATTTT
TRBD1,TRBJ1-6,-,TRBV9,CASSVGARWQGVSSPLHF,TGTGCCAGCAGCGTAGGTGCAAGGTGGCAGGGGGTGAGTTCACCCCTCCACTTT
TRBD2,TRBJ2-5,-,TRBV5-1,CASSNRFRGGETQYF,TGCGCCAGCAGCAACCGTTTTCGGGGAGGGGAGACCCAGTACTTC
TRBD2,TRBJ2-7,-,TRBV5-1,CASSTRTSGGSYEQYF,TGCGCCAGCAGCACACGGACTAGCGGGGGCTCCTACGAGCAGTACTTC
TRBD1,TRBJ1-2,-,TRBV11-3,CASSLDGTGKGYTF,TGTGCCAGCAGCTTAGACGGGACAGGGAAGGGCTACACCTTC
TRBD1,TRBJ1-2,few,TRBV27,CASSPYPGGGGYTF,TGTGCCAGCAGTCCATACCCAGGGGGTGGCGGCTACACCTTC